The rows below give T cell receptor beta chains drawn from one sample of a study of cytomegalovirus exposure and HLA in healthy donors. Only in-frame clones appear in the TCRdb table, and some are missing; sequencing was by immunoSEQ multiplex PCR. This table holds about 140,000 clones, roughly 80% found once. The sample taken for sequencing was PBMCs. These receptors were taken from a man younger than 30 in good health and CMV-seronegative. The CDR3 runs from the conserved cysteine through the conserved F or W. The D gene is left open where the match is weak. A clone size is listed for some rows: how often the clone was seen (once, few, many), or a class if it is expanded.

j_call	d_call	clone_size	v_call	cdr3_aa	cdr3_nt
TRBJ2-7	-	-	TRBV18	CASSQEVPTYEQYF	TGTGCCAGCTCACAAGAGGTACCTACCTACGAGCAGTACTTC
TRBJ1-4	-	-	TRBV15	CATSRAHQGPNEKLFF	TGTGCCACCAGCAGGGCTCACCAGGGTCCTAATGAAAAACTGTTTTTT
TRBJ1-3	TRBD1	-	TRBV7-8	CASSDRTGSSGNTIYF	TGTGCCAGCAGCGATAGGACAGGGTCATCTGGAAACACCATATATTTT
TRBJ1-1	-	once	TRBV4-3	CASSLTTVGSGAFF	TGCGCCAGCAGCTTAACAACCGTGGGTAGCGGGGCTTTCTTT
TRBJ1-1	TRBD1	few	TRBV4-3	CASSQDIARTGVNTEAFF	TGCGCCAGCAGCCAAGATATTGCTAGAACAGGGGTTAACACTGAAGCTTTCTTT
TRBJ1-1	-	-	TRBV5-6	CASSPMTGWNTEAFF	TGTGCCAGCAGCCCGATGACGGGTTGGAACACTGAAGCTTTCTTT
TRBJ2-7	TRBD1	few	TRBV4-3	CASSPGQGPSYEQYF	TGCGCCAGCAGCCCTGGACAGGGGCCCTCCTACGAGCAGTACTTC
TRBJ1-2	TRBD1	-	TRBV7-8	CASSPRQGNLGYTF	TGTGCCAGCAGCCCCCGACAGGGCAATTTGGGCTACACCTTC
TRBJ1-1	-	-	TRBV27	CASSLSRGGTEAFF	TGTGCCAGCAGTTTAAGCCGGGGGGGCACTGAAGCTTTCTTT
TRBJ1-2	-	-	TRBV2	CASSEQRRGAHGYTF	TGTGCCAGCAGCGAACAGCGCCGGGGAGCCCATGGCTACACCTTC
TRBJ2-7	TRBD1	-	TRBV7-8	CASSPDRASYEQYF	TGTGCCAGCAGCCCCGACAGGGCCTCCTACGAGCAGTACTTC